The 29 T cell receptor beta chains in this list originate from one sample, sequenced in a study of vaccination and CD4 T cells after COVID-19. These receptors have no identified antigens. Time point denoted: late sampling 161 to 241 days after vaccination in three convalescent patients. Treatment: roughly ten-day PBMC culture with coronavirus spike peptide pools or control peptides (ViraFEST assay). With the Oncomine TCR Beta short-read assay, DNA from cultured CD4+ T cells was sequenced. TCRdb called the PCR reads again in MiXCR, with one record for every CDR3 protein. The sample has about 16,000 distinct CDR3 sequences; about 40% are singletons. The material was CD4+ T cells from blood, cultured in vitro, obtained about 7 months after SARS-CoV-2 vaccination. Receptors originate from a human donor who had recovered from COVID-19.

This rearrangement joins TRBV6-5 to TRBJ1-6; 9 nucleotides line up with TRBD1. J was trimmed by 8 bases and V by 4 bases; bases with no gene match: 0. This CDR3 contains 13 residues. Germline lookup yields CDR1 MNHEY and CDR2 SVGAGI. CDR3 sequence reads: CASSWTGDSPLHF. Here the CDR3 DNA reads TGTGCCAGCAGTTGGACAGGGGATTCACCCCTCCACTTT.

The chain combines TRBV11-2 with TRBJ2-5, with 8 bases fitting TRBD1. With 5 bases clipped from V and 4 bases from J, the junction kept 6 bases outside the gene matches. Germline V gene lookup returns CDR1 SGHAT and CDR2 FQNNGV. CDR3 length equals 14 residues. CDR3 region: CASSSVRGLETQYF. The CDR3 DNA follows: TGTGCCAGCAGCAGCGTCAGGGGGCTAGAGACCCAGTACTTC.

The chain combines TRBV10-3 with TRBJ2-1; 13 nucleotides line up with TRBD2. CDR3 length: 14 amino acids. Germline lookup yields CDR1 ENHRY and CDR2 SYGVKD. After removal of 6 bases from V and 5 bases from J, the junction contained 1 base not matched to a gene. CDR3 nucleotides: TGTGCCATCAGGGGGACTAGCGGGAACAATGAGCAGTTCTTC. It encodes CAIRGTSGNNEQFF.

The chain employs TRBV19 and TRBJ1-2, with D perhaps matching TRBD1 (5 bases). The CDR3 has 12 residues. Trimming left V 6 bases short and J 7 bases short, with 12 bases between. CDR1 and CDR2 (germline): LNHDA, SQIVND (reference sequence). CDR3 protein: CASRPGGSGYTF. In DNA, the CDR3 is TGTGCCAGTAGACCCGGGGGTTCTGGCTACACCTTC. The variable domain in full, with the rest retrieved from reference TRBV19 and TRBJ1-2, is DGGITQSPKYLFRKEGQNVTLSCEQNLNHDAMYWYRQDPGQGLRLIYYSQIVNDFQKGDIAEGYSVSREKKESFPLTVTSAQKNPTAFYLCASRPGGSGYTFGSGTRLTVV.

This clonotype was counted only a few times. CDR3 sequence reads: CASSRWTGESPLHF. CDR3 bases: TGTGCCAGCAGTCGTTGGACAGGGGAATCACCCCTCCACTTT. The rearrangement links TRBV6-1 to TRBJ1-6; 9 bases map to TRBD1. This CDR3 has 14 residues. V was clipped by 5 bases and J by 10 bases; unmatched bases: 6. Germline CDR1 and CDR2: MNHNS and SASEGT.

This clonotype was recorded a few times. The J gene is TRBJ2-1, the V gene TRBV24-1; the match to TRBD1 covers 7 bases. CDR3 length: 15 residues. J gave up 8 bases and V 7 bases, and 13 bases lay outside the gene matches. The germline CDR1 and CDR2 sequences are KGHDR and SFDVKD. CDR3 protein: CATSASRGHRYEQFF. Here the CDR3 DNA reads TGTGCCACCAGCGCGAGTAGGGGGCATAGGTATGAGCAGTTCTTC.

This chain joins TRBV4-2 and TRBJ1-6, with 9 nucleotides matching TRBD1. The CDR3 has 16 amino acids. The germline CDR1 and CDR2 sequences are LGHNA and YNFKEQ. V lost 4 bases, J lost 7 bases, and 8 bases stayed unmatched. The CDR3: CASSRGQGGGNSPLHF. Written as DNA, the CDR3 is TGTGCCAGCAGCCGGGGACAGGGCGGTGGCAATTCACCCCTCCACTTT.

The rearrangement uses TRBV7-9 and TRBJ2-5, with a tentative D call TRBD1 (6 bases). V gave up 3 bases and J gave up 2 bases, with 13 bases separating them. The CDR3 length is 15 residues. CDR1 is SEHNR, CDR2 FQNEAQ, per germline (reference sequence). The CDR3 DNA reads TGTGCCAGCAGCTTGGGCCAACAGGGACAAGAGACCCAGTACTTC. It yields the protein CASSLGQQGQETQYF.

This chain uses TRBV18 with TRBJ1-1; D gene uncertain. CDR3 length: 14 amino acids. The ends were cut back, 8 bases at V and 4 bases at J, with 17 bases in the middle. Germline CDR1 and CDR2: KGHSH and LQKENI. CDR3 DNA sequence: TGTGCCAGCCAAGCCGGGGTATTACGCACTGAAGCTTTCTTT. Residues: CASQAGVLRTEAFF.

The chain couples TRBV20-1 to TRBJ2-1; D gene ambiguous. The V end was cut by 3 bases, the J end by 0 bases, with 0 bases between. Germline lookup yields CDR1 DFQATT and CDR2 SNEGSKA (reference sequence). The CDR3 loop spans 11 amino acids. The DNA of the CDR3 is TGCAGTGCTAGCTCCTACAATGAGCAGTTCTTC. This translates into CSASSYNEQFF.

The chain couples TRBV6-2 or TRBV6-3 to TRBJ2-7, with unresolved D. V was trimmed by 3 bases and J by 2 bases, leaving 2 bases between them. Germline values: CDR1 MNHEY, CDR2 SVGEGT. This CDR3 region has 11 residues. The CDR3 nucleotides read TGTGCCAGCAGTTATGCCTACGAGCAGTACTTC. It yields the protein CASSYAYEQYF.

This clonotype was counted a single time. CDR3 residues: CASRDTLALKGSDTQYF. The CDR3 nucleotides are TGTGCCAGCAGAGACACACTAGCGTTGAAGGGATCAGATACGCAGTATTTT. The V and J genes are TRBV12-3 or TRBV12-4 and TRBJ2-3; 7 nucleotides line up with TRBD2. The CDR3 runs 17 residues. V shed 6 bases and J 4 bases; nucleotides not matched to a gene: 16.

The chain uses TRBV20-1 and TRBJ2-1; no definite D call. This CDR3 region has 14 residues. The germline gives CDR1 DFQATT, CDR2 SNEGSKA (reference sequence). The CDR3 is CSTNGKDTYNEQFF. The CDR3 DNA is TGCAGCACAAATGGGAAAGATACCTACAATGAGCAGTTCTTC.

The chain links TRBV4-1 to TRBJ2-3; D gene unclear. V gave up 1 base and J gave up 0 bases, with 14 bases separating them. This CDR3 spans 17 amino acids. The germline V gene has CDR1 MGHRA and CDR2 YSYEKL. In nucleotides, the CDR3 is TGCGCCAGCAGCCAAGGACCGGCCCTGGGGAGCACAGATACGCAGTATTTT. Protein: CASSQGPALGSTDTQYF.

This chain links TRBV27 with TRBJ2-5; weak D call: TRBD2 (5 bases). The germline V gene encodes CDR1 MNHEY and CDR2 SMNVEV (reference sequence). The CDR3 is 14 residues long. Trimming removed 6 bases at V and 2 bases at J, with 13 bases between. In nucleotides, the CDR3 is TGTGCCAGCAGGGAGCGAGCGGTGCAAGAGACCCAGTACTTC. Residues: CASRERAVQETQYF.

V and J are TRBV4-3 and TRBJ2-1; 8 nucleotides line up with TRBD2. Germline values: CDR1 LGHNA, CDR2 YSLEER. Losses at the gene ends were 1 base for V and 7 bases for J; bases not matched to a gene: 15. The CDR3 is 18 amino acids. CDR3 region: CASSQGSSGSGGSNEQFF. Written as DNA, the CDR3 is TGCGCCAGCAGCCAAGGGTCAAGCGGGAGTGGGGGGTCGAATGAGCAGTTCTTC.

The chain recombines TRBV6-1 with TRBJ1-6; D is perhaps TRBD1 (5 bases). V dropped 8 bases and J dropped 8 bases, with 10 bases sitting between them. This CDR3 contains 12 residues. Per the germline V gene, CDR1 is MNHNS and CDR2 is SASEGT. CDR3 sequence (DNA): TGTGCCAGCTCACAGGTGGATTCACCCCTCCACTTT. Translating it yields CASSQVDSPLHF.

CDR3 nucleotides: TGCAGTGCTAGAGATGCTCTCGGGACAGGCGGATTCTCCTACGAGCAGTACTTC. Translating gives CSARDALGTGGFSYEQYF. This chain connects TRBV20-1 to TRBJ2-7; 8 bases match TRBD1. J lost 0 bases, V lost 0 bases, and 13 bases had no gene match. The CDR3 loop spans 18 amino acids. CDR1 is DFQATT, CDR2 SNEGSKA, per germline (reference sequence).

The rearrangement uses TRBV15 and TRBJ1-1; no firm D call. Trimming stripped 0 bases from V and 0 bases from J, with 8 bases between. CDR1 LNHNV and CDR2 YYDKDF come from the germline V gene (reference sequence). The CDR3 sequence is 15 residues long. The CDR3 DNA reads as TGTGCCACCAGCAGAGATCCGGGGATGAACACTGAAGCTTTCTTT. Its protein product is CATSRDPGMNTEAFF.

The chain joins TRBV20-1 to TRBJ2-1; tentative D call: TRBD2 (5 bases). Trimming pared 3 bases from V and 9 bases from J, leaving 15 bases between. This CDR3 comprises 13 residues. Germline V CDR1 and CDR2: DFQATT, SNEGSKA (reference sequence). The CDR3 spells CSASGRSAGEQFF. CDR3 sequence (DNA): TGCAGTGCTAGTGGACGTAGCGCTGGTGAGCAGTTCTTC.

This rearrangement joins TRBV6-5 to TRBJ1-5, with D unresolved. Looked up from germline, CDR1 is MNHEY and CDR2 is SVGAGI. CDR3 length: 14 amino acids. The V gene lost 1 base and the J gene lost 5 bases, with 9 bases spanning the gap. CDR3 sequence (DNA): TGTGCCAGCAGTTACTTGGCGGCGGATCAGCCCCAGCATTTT. Its translation is CASSYLAADQPQHF.

V gene TRBV7-2 combines with J gene TRBJ2-7; 7 bases fit TRBD2. The CDR3 loop spans 15 amino acids. CDR1 and CDR2 (germline): SGHTA, FQGNSA. The trim removed 5 bases at V and 3 bases at J, leaving 10 bases unmatched. CDR3: CASSLVGTTYYEQYF. The CDR3, as DNA: TGTGCCAGCAGCCTAGTGGGGACTACCTACTACGAGCAGTACTTC.

This clonotype was counted between two and nine times. The V and J genes are TRBV20-1 and TRBJ2-3, with 14 bases aligning to TRBD2. Germline lookup yields CDR1 DFQATT and CDR2 SNEGSKA (reference sequence). Unmatched junction bases numbered 14, after V lost 6 bases and J lost 3 bases. The CDR3 has 18 residues. CDR3 in amino acids: CSASGTSGSGVVTDTQYF. Written as DNA, the CDR3 is TGCAGTGCATCCGGGACTAGCGGGAGCGGGGTGGTTACAGATACGCAGTATTTT.

This clonotype was seen a handful of times. The V gene is TRBV6-1, the J gene TRBJ1-2; the D is unclear. V lost 3 bases to trimming and J lost 4 bases, with 18 bases between them. The CDR3 loop spans 16 amino acids. In germline, CDR1 is MNHNS, CDR2 SASEGT. The CDR3 DNA sequence: TGTGCCAGCAGTGAGACTTACGGGCAGCCGGTCTATGGCTACACCTTC. Its protein product is CASSETYGQPVYGYTF.

This clonotype has just a few counts. The chain uses TRBV19 and TRBJ2-7; 7 positions agree with TRBD2. V shed 3 bases, J shed 4 bases, and the junction held 3 bases outside the gene matches. Germline V gene sequence: CDR1 LNHDA, CDR2 SQIVND (reference sequence). The CDR3 sequence is 13 residues long. Here the CDR3 DNA reads TGTGCCAGTAGTATTGTAGCGGGTTACGAGCAGTACTTC. Its translation is CASSIVAGYEQYF.

This clonotype was observed a handful of times. CDR3 sequence (DNA): TGTGCCAGCAGTTACGCCTGGCCAGGGGGAACCTACGAGCAGTACTTC. Translation: CASSYAWPGGTYEQYF. The rearrangement uses TRBV6-2 or TRBV6-3 and TRBJ2-7; 7 bases fit TRBD1. The ends lost 2 bases at V and 2 bases at J; junction bases unmatched: 9. This CDR3 region has 16 residues. CDR1 and CDR2 (germline): MNHEY, SVGEGT.

V is TRBV19 and J is TRBJ1-2, with D unresolved. The CDR3 consists of 13 residues. V was cut by 1 base and J by 2 bases, with 5 bases left in between. Germline V gives CDR1 LNHDA, CDR2 SQIVND (reference sequence). Written as DNA, the CDR3 is TGTGCCAGTAGTATAGGGGGAAACTATGGCTACACCTTC. Residues: CASSIGGNYGYTF.

J is TRBJ2-5 and V is TRBV27, with D perhaps being TRBD1 or TRBD2 (5 bases each). The germline CDR1 and CDR2 sequences are MNHEY and SMNVEV (reference sequence). The V and J ends lost 6 bases and 4 bases respectively, with 18 bases between them. This CDR3 has 15 residues. CDR3 DNA: TGTGCCAGCAGCCCGACGGGGCCCCGATTAGAGACCCAGTACTTC. Its protein product is CASSPTGPRLETQYF.

This clonotype is a singleton in its sample. The chain employs TRBV5-4 and TRBJ2-1; a weak D match, TRBD2 (5 bases). The ends were cut back, 0 bases at V and 8 bases at J, with 15 bases in the middle. The CDR3 sequence is 15 residues long. Germline CDR1 reads SGHNT; CDR2 reads YYREEE (reference sequence). The CDR3 spells CASSLGGPDSDEQFF. For the CDR3, the DNA is TGTGCCAGCAGCTTGGGAGGACCCGATAGCGATGAGCAGTTCTTC.